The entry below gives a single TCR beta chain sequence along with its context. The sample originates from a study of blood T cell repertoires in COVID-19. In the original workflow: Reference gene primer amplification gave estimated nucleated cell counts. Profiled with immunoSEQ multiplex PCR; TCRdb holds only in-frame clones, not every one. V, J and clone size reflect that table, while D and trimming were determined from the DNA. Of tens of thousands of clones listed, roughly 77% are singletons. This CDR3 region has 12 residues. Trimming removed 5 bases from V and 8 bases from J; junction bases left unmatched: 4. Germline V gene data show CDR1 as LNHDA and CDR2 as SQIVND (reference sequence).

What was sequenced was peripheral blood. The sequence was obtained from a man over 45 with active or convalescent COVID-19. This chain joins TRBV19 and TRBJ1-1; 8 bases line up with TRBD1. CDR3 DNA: TGTGCCAGTAGTTCAGGGGGCGCGGAAGCTTTCTTT. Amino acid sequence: CASSSGGAEAFF. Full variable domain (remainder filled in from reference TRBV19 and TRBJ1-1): DGGITQSPKYLFRKEGQNVTLSCEQNLNHDAMYWYRQDPGQGLRLIYYSQIVNDFQKGDIAEGYSVSREKKESFPLTVTSAQKNPTAFYLCASSSGGAEAFFGQGTRLTVV.